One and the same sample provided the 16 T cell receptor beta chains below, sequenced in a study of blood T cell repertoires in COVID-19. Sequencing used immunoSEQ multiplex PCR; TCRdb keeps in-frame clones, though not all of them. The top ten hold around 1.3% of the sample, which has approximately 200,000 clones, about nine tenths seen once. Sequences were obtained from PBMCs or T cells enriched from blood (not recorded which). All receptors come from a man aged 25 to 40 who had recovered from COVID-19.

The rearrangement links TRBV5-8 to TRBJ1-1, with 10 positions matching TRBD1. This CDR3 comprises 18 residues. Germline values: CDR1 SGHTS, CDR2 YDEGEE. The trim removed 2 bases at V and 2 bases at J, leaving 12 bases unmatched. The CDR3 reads CASSLGGGTGAPNTEAFF. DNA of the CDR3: TGTGCCAGCAGCTTAGGTGGCGGGACAGGGGCCCCAAACACTGAAGCTTTCTTT.

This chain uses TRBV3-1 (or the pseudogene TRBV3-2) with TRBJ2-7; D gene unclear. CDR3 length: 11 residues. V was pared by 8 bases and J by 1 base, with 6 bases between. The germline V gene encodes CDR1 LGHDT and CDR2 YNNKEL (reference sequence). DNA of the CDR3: TGTGCCAGCCTAGATTCCTACGAGCAGTACTTC. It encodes CASLDSYEQYF.

CDR3 region: CASSPAVRREAGEQFF. In nucleotides, the CDR3 is TGTGCCAGCAGCCCCGCTGTCAGGAGGGAGGCAGGTGAGCAGTTCTTC. The gene calls are TRBV13 and TRBJ2-1; tentatively, D is TRBD2 (6 bases). The CDR3 loop spans 16 amino acids. Per germline, CDR1 PRHDT and CDR2 FYEKMQ (reference sequence). The germline V and J ends were trimmed by 5 bases and 9 bases, with 23 bases remaining between them.

In DNA, the CDR3 is TGCGCCAGCAGTGAGTTAGGACAGGGGTACGATGAGCAGTTCTTC. Translated, it gives CASSELGQGYDEQFF. The chain carries TRBV10-1 and TRBJ2-1; TRBD1 matches at 9 bases. CDR1 and CDR2 (germline): WNHNN, SYGVQD (reference sequence). This CDR3 spans 15 amino acids. V dropped 1 base and J dropped 8; count of bases not matched to a gene: 6.

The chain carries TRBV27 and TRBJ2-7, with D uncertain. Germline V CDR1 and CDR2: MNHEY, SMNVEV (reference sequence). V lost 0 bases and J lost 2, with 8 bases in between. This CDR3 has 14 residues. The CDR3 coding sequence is TGTGCCAGCAGTTTATCGTACACTACCTACGAGCAGTACTTC. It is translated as CASSLSYTTYEQYF.

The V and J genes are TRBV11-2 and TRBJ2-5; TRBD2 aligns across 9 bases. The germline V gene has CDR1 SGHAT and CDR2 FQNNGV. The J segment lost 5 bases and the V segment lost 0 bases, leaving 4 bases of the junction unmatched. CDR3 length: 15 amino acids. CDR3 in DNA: TGTGCCAGCAGCTTAGATGGCGGGGGGGCCGAGACCCAGTACTTC. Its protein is CASSLDGGGAETQYF. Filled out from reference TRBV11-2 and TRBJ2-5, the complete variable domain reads EAGVAQSPRYKIIEKRQSVAFWCNPISGHATLYWYQQILGQGPKLLIQFQNNGVVDDSQLPKDRFSAERLKGVDSTLKIQPAKLEDSAVYLCASSLDGGGAETQYFGPGTRLLVL.

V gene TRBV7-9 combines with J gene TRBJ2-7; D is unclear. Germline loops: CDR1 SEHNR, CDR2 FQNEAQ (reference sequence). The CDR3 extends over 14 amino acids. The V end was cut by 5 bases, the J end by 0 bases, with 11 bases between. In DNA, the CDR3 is TGTGCCAGCAGCCGGTATCCGAGCTCCTACGAGCAGTACTTC. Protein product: CASSRYPSSYEQYF.

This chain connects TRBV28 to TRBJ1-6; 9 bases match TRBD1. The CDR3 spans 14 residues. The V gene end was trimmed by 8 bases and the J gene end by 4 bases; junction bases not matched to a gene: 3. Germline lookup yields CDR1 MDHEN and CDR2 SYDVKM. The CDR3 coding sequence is TGTGCCAGCGGGACAGGGTTTTATAATTCACCCCTCCACTTT. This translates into CASGTGFYNSPLHF.

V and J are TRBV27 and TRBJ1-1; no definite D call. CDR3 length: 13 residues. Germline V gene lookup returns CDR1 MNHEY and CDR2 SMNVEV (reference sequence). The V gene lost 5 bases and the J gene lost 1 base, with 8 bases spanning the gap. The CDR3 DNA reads TGTGCCAGCAGTAAACAGACGAACACTGAAGCTTTCTTT. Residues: CASSKQTNTEAFF.

The chain's CDR3 is CASSLSPRGRPTGGTDTQYF. DNA for the CDR3: TGTGCCAGCAGTTTATCCCCCAGGGGGAGACCGACAGGGGGCACAGATACGCAGTATTTT. The V and J genes are TRBV27 and TRBJ2-3; 8 nucleotides agree with TRBD1. V shed 0 bases and J 1 base; nucleotides not matched to a gene: 15. The CDR3 extends over 20 amino acids. Germline loops: CDR1 MNHEY, CDR2 SMNVEV (reference sequence).

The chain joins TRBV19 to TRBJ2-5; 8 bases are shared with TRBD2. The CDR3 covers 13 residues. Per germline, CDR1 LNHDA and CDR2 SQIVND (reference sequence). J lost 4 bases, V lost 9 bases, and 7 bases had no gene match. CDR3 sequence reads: CASRRLAGETQYF. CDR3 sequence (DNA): TGTGCCAGCCGGCGGCTAGCGGGAGAGACCCAGTACTTC.

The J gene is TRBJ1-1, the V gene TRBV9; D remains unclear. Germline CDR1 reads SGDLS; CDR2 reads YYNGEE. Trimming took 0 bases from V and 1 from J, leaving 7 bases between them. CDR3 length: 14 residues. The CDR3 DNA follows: TGTGCCAGCAGCGTAGTTACAGAGAACACTGAAGCTTTCTTT. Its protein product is CASSVVTENTEAFF.

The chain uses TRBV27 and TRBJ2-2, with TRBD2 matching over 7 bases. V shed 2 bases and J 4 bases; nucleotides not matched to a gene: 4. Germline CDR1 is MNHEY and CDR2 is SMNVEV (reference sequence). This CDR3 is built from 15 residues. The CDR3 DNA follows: TGTGCCAGCAGTTTAGTGGGAGGGAGCACCGGGGAGCTGTTTTTT. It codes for CASSLVGGSTGELFF.

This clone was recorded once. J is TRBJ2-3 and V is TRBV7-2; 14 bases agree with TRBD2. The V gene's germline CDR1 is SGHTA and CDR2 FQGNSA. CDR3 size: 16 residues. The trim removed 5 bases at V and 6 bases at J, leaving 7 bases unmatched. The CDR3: CASSMGLAGAGDTQYF. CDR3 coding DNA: TGTGCCAGCAGCATGGGACTAGCGGGAGCAGGCGATACGCAGTATTTT.

CDR3 amino acids: CASSGQGRLWDSTDTQYF. The CDR3 DNA reads as TGTGCCAGCAGCGGACAGGGAAGGCTTTGGGATAGCACAGATACGCAGTATTTT. V gene TRBV9 combines with J gene TRBJ2-3; TRBD1 matches at 7 bases. This CDR3 has 18 residues. Germline values: CDR1 SGDLS, CDR2 YYNGEE. Trimming removed 3 bases from V and 0 bases from J; junction bases left unmatched: 13.

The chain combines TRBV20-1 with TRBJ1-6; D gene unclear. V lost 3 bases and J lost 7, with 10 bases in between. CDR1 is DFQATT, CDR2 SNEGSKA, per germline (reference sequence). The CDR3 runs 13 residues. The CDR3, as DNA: TGCAGTGCTAGTGACCCAATCAATTCACCCCTCCACTTT. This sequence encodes CSASDPINSPLHF.